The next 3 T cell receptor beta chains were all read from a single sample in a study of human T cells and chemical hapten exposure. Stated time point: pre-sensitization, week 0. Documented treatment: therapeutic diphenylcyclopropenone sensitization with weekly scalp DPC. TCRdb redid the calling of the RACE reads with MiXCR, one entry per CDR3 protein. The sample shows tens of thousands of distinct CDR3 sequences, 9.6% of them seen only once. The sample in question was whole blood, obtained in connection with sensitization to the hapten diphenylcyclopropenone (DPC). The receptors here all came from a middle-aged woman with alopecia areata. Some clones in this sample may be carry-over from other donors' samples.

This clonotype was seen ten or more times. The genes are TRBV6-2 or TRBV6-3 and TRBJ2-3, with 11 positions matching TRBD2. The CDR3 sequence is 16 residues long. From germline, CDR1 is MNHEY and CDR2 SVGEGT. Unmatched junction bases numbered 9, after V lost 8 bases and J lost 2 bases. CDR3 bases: TGTGCCAGCGGGGAGACACTAGCGGGGGACACAGATACGCAGTATTTT. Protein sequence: CASGETLAGDTDTQYF.

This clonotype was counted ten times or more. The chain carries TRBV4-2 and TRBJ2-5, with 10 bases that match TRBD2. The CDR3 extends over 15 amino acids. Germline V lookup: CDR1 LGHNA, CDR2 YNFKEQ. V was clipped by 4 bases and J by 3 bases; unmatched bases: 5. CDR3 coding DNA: TGTGCCAGCAGCCTAGCTAGCGGGGGTGAAGAGACCCAGTACTTC. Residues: CASSLASGGEETQYF.

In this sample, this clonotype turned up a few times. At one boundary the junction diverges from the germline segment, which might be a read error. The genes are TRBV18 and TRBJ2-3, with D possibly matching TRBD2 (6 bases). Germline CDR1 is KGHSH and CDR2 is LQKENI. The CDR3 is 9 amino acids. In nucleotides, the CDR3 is TGTGCCAGCTCATTGCTCGGGAGTTTT. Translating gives CASSLLGSF. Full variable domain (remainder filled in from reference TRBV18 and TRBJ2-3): NAGVMQNPRHLVRRRGQEARLRCSPMKGHSHVYWYRQLPEEGLKFMVYLQKENIIDESGMPKERFSAEFPKEGPSILRIQQVVRGDSAAYFCASSLLGSFGPGTRLTVL.